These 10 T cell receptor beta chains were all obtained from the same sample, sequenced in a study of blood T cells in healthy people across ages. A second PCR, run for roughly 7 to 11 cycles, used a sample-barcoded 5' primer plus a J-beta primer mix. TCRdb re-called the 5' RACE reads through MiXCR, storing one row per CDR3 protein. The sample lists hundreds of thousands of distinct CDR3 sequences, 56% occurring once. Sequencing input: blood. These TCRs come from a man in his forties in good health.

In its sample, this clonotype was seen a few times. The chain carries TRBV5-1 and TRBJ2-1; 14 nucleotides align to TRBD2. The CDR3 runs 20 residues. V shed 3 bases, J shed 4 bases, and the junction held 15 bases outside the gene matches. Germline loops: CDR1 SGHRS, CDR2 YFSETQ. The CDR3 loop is CASSSTGLAGDFVGYNEQFF. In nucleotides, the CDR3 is TGCGCCAGCAGCTCCACGGGACTAGCGGGGGACTTTGTTGGGTACAATGAGCAGTTCTTC.

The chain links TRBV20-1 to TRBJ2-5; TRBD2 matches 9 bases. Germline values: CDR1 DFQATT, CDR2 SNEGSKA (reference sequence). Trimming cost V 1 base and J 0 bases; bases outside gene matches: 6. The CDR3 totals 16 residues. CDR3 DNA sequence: TGCAGTGCTAGAGGGGTTAGCGGGGGCAACCAAGAGACCCAGTACTTC. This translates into CSARGVSGGNQETQYF.

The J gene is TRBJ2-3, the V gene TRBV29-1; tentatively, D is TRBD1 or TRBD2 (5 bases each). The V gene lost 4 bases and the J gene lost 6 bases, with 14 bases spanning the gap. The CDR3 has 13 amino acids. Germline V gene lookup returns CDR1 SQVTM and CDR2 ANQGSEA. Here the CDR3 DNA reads TGCAGCGTTGGAGGGGTCCTCGGGGATACGCAGTATTTT. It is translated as CSVGGVLGDTQYF.

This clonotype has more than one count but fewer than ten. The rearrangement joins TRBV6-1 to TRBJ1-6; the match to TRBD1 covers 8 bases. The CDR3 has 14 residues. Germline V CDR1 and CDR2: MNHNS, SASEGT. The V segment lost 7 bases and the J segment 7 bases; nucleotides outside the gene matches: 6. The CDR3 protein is CASTVDRGNSPLHF. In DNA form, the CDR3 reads TGTGCCAGCACCGTCGACAGGGGAAATTCACCCCTCCACTTT.

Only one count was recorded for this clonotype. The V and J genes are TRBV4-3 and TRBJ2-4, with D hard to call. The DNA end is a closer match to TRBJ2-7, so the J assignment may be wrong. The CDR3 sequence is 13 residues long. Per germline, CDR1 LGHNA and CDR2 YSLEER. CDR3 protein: CASSQFPLYEQYF. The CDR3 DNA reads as TGCGCCAGCAGCCAGTTTCCCCTTTACGAGCAGTACTTC.

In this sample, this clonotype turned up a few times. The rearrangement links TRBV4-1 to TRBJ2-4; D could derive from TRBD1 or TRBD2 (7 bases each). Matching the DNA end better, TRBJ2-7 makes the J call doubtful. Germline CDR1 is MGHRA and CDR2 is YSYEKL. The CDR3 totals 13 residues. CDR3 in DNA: TGCGCCAGCAGATCCAGGGGGGGCGGCGAGCAGTACTTC. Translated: CASRSRGGGEQYF.

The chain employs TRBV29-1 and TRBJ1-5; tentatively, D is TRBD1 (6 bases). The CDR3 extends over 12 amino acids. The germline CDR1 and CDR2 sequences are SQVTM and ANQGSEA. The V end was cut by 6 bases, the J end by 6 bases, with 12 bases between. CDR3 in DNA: TGCAGCGTCAACCTACAGGGTCAGCCCCAGCATTTT. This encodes CSVNLQGQPQHF.

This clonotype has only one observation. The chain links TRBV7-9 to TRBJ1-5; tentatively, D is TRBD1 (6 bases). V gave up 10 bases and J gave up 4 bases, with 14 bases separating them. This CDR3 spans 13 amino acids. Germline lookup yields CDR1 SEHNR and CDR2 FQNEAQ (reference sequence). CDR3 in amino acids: CATTDRSNQPQHF. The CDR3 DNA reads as TGTGCCACCACTGACAGGTCTAATCAGCCCCAGCATTTT. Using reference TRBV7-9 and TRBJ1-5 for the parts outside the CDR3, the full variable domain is DTGVSQNPRHKITKRGQNVTFRCDPISEHNRLYWYRQTLGQGPEFLTYFQNEAQLEKSRLLSDRFSAERPKGSFSTLEIQRTEQGDSAMYLCATTDRSNQPQHFGDGTRLSIL.

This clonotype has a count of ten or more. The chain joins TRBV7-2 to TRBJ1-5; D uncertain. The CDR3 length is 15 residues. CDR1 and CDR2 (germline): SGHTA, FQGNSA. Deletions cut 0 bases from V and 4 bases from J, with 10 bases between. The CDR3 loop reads CASSLARAANQPQHF. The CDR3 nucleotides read TGTGCCAGCAGCTTAGCGCGTGCGGCTAATCAGCCCCAGCATTTT.

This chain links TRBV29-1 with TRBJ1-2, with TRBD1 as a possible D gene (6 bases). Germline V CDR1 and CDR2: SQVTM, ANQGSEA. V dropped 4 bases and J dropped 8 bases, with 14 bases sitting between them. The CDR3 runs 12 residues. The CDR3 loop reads CSVASTGFGYTF. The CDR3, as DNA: TGCAGCGTTGCTTCAACAGGGTTCGGCTACACCTTC.